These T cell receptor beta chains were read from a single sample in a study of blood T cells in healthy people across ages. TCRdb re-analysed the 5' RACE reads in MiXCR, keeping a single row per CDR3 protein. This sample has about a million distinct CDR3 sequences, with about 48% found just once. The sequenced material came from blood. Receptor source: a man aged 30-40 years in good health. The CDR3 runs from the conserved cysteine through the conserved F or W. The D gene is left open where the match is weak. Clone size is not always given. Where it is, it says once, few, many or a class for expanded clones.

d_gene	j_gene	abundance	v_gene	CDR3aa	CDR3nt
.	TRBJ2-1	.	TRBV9	CASSAGPDYNEQFF	TGTGCCAGCAGCGCCGGTCCTGACTACAATGAGCAGTTCTTC
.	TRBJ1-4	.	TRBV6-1	CATPGGSEEKLFF	TGTGCCACCCCCGGAGGTTCGGAGGAAAAACTGTTTTTT
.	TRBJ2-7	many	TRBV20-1	CSARDEVYEQYF	TGCAGTGCTAGAGATGAGGTCTACGAGCAGTACTTC
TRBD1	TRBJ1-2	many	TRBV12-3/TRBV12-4	CASSFRQGGYGYTF	TGTGCCAGCAGTTTTCGACAGGGCGGTTACGGCTACACCTTC
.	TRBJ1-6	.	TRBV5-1	CASSNRVVGTDSPLHF	TGCGCCAGCAGCAACAGGGTGGTCGGGACCGATTCACCCCTCCACTTT
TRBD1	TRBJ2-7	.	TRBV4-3	CASSQDGQGAVYEQYF	TGCGCCAGCAGCCAAGACGGACAGGGGGCAGTCTACGAGCAGTACTTC
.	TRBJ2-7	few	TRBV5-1	CASPGTATYEQYF	TGCGCCAGCCCCGGGACTGCGACCTACGAGCAGTACTTC
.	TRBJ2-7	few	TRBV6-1	CASKNRGLYEQYF	TGTGCCAGCAAGAACAGGGGACTCTACGAGCAGTACTTC
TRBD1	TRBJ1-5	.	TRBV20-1	CSASPGQGRPQHF	TGCAGTGCTAGCCCGGGACAGGGGCGTCCCCAGCATTTT
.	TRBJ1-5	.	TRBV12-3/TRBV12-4	CASGAVNNQPQHF	TGTGCCTCTGGGGCCGTGAACAATCAGCCCCAGCATTTT
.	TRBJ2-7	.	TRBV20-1	CSARANGAYEQYF	TGCAGTGCTAGAGCCAACGGCGCCTACGAGCAGTACTTC
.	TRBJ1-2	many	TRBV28	CASSVASSGGYTF	TGTGCCAGCAGTGTCGCCTCTTCAGGTGGCTACACCTTC